The entry below describes one T cell receptor (beta chain). Trimming shortened V by 4 bases and J by 7 bases, and 15 bases separated the two germline ends. Germline loops: CDR1 SGDLS, CDR2 YYNGEE. This CDR3 region has 14 residues. TCRdb's table, derived via immunoSEQ multiplex PCR, lists solely in-frame clones and lacks some. The data hold approximately 350,000 clones, with over 75% observed a single time. The sample's treatment: roughly 20 received Ad26.COV2.S at low or high dose, single or two shots; a few received placebo; per-sample allocation not given. On day 63 after the first injection, vaccine and placebo recipients gave samples. This entry comes from a study of Ad26.COV2.S vaccination and SARS-CoV-2 variants.

The starting material was peripheral blood, obtained in a trial of Ad26.COV2.S vaccine versus placebo. The source is a person aged 18-60 years who received the Ad26.COV2.S COVID-19 vaccine or a placebo. The chain combines TRBV9 with TRBJ1-5, with TRBD1 as a possible D gene (5 bases). The CDR3 coding sequence is TGTGCCAGCAGCCTGGGGGGTGGGGAACAGCCCCAGCATTTT. It specifies CASSLGGGEQPQHF.